These 5 T cell receptor beta chains were all obtained from the same sample, sequenced in a study of cytomegalovirus exposure and HLA in healthy donors. Some clones are missing from TCRdb's copy, which holds only in-frame ones; the method was immunoSEQ multiplex PCR. In the table there are over 150,000 clones, approximately 89% of which are singletons. Sequenced: PBMCs. The receptors shown here come from a man aged 18 to 29 in good health and CMV-seropositive.

The chain employs TRBV28 and TRBJ1-1, with D possibly matching TRBD1 (5 bases). This CDR3 comprises 13 residues. Trimming left V 4 bases short and J 3 bases short, with 9 bases between. CDR1 MDHEN and CDR2 SYDVKM come from the germline V gene. CDR3 in DNA: TGTGCCAGCAGTTATGACAGCCACACTGAAGCTTTCTTT. It yields the protein CASSYDSHTEAFF.

The chain employs TRBV7-8 and TRBJ2-5; D is unclear. CDR3 length equals 13 residues. With 2 bases removed from V and 5 bases from J, the gap between germline ends came to 9 bases. CDR1 SGHVS and CDR2 FQNEAQ come from the germline V gene. In DNA, the CDR3 is TGTGCCAGCAGCTTACCCCCCGGGGAGACCCAGTACTTC. It codes for CASSLPPGETQYF.

This clone was observed once. The chain's CDR3 is CASSLAGSGSFEQYF. The CDR3, as DNA: TGTGCCAGCAGCTTGGCCGGTAGCGGGAGTTTCGAGCAGTACTTC. This chain joins TRBV5-4 and TRBJ2-7, with 9 nucleotides matching TRBD2. The CDR3 has 15 residues. CDR1 and CDR2 from the germline V gene are SGHNT and YYREEE (reference sequence). V shed 0 bases and J 6 bases; nucleotides not matched to a gene: 7.

This chain links TRBV4-1 with TRBJ2-7, with a possible D match to TRBD2 (5 bases). CDR1 is MGHRA and CDR2 is YSYEKL in the germline V gene. This CDR3 is built from 13 residues. V was clipped by 5 bases and J by 1 base, with 9 bases between them. The CDR3 spells CASSSGASYEQYF. The CDR3 DNA sequence: TGCGCCAGCAGCAGCGGAGCTTCCTACGAGCAGTACTTC.

This clone was detected only once. This chain joins TRBV9 and TRBJ2-1; 9 bases map to TRBD2. The CDR3 has 15 amino acids. CDR1 SGDLS and CDR2 YYNGEE come from the germline V gene. The V segment lost 0 bases and the J segment 7 bases; nucleotides outside the gene matches: 5. The CDR3 DNA sequence: TGTGCCAGCAGCGTAGAGGGTAGCGGGAGAAATGAGCAGTTCTTC. The encoded protein is CASSVEGSGRNEQFF.